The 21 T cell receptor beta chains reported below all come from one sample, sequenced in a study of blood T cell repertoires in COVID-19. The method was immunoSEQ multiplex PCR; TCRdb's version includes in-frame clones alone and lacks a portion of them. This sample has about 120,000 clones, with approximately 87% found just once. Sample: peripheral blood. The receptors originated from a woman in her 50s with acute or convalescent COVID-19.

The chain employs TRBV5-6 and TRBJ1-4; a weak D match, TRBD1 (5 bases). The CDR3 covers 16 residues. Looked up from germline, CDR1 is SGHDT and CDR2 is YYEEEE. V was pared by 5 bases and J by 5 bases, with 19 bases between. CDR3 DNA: TGTGCCAGCAGTGAGGTGGGGCGAACCGAAAATGAAAAACTGTTTTTT. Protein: CASSEVGRTENEKLFF.

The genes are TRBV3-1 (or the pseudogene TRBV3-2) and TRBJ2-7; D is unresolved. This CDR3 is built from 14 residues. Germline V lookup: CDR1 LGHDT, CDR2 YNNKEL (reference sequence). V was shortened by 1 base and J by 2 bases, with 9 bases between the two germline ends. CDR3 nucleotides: TGTGCCAGCAGCCAAGGACATATCACCTACGAGCAGTACTTC. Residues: CASSQGHITYEQYF.

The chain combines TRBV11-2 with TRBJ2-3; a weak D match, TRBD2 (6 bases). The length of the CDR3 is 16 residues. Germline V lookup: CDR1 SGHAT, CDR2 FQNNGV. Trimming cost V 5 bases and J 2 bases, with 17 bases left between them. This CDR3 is CASSPFGGIYTDTQYF. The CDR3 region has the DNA TGTGCCAGCAGCCCTTTTGGAGGGATATACACAGATACGCAGTATTTT.

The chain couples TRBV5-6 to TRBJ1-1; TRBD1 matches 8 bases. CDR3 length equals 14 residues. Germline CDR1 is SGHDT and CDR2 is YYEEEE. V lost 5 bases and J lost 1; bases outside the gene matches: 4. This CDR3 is CASRDGQGNTEAFF. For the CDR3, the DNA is TGTGCCAGCAGAGACGGACAGGGGAACACTGAAGCTTTCTTT.

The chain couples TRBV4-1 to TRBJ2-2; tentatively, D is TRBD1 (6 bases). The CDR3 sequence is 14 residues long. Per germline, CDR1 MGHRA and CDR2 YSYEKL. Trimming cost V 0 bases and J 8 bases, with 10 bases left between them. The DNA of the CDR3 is TGCGCCAGCAGCCAAGAAACAGGACAGGGGGAGCTGTTTTTT. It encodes CASSQETGQGELFF.

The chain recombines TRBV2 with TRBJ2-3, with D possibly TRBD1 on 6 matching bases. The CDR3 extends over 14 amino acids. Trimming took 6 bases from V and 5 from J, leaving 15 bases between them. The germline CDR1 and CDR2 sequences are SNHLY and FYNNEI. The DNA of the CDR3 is TGTGCCAGCAGACACAGGTCCAGGGGAGATACGCAGTATTTT. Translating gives CASRHRSRGDTQYF.

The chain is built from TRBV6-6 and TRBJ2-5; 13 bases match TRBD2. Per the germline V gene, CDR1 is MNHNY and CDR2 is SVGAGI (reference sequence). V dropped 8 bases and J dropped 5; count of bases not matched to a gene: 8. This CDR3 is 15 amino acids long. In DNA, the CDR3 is TGTGCCAGCTCCCGGACTAGCGGGAGTGGGGAGACCCAGTACTTC. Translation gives CASSRTSGSGETQYF.

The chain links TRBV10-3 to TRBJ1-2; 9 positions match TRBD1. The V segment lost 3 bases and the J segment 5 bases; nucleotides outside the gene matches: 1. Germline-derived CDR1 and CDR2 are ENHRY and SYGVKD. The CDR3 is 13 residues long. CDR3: CAISDGQGYGYTF. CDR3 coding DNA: TGTGCCATCAGTGATGGACAGGGGTATGGCTACACCTTC.

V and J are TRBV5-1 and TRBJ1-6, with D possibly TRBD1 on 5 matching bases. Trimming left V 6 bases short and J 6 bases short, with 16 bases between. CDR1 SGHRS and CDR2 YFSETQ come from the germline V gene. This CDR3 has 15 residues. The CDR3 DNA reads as TGCGCCAGCACCCGGGACTCAAACATTAATTCACCCCTCCACTTT. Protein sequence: CASTRDSNINSPLHF.

In DNA form, the CDR3 reads TGTGCCAGTAGTATAATCGGGGGGAAGGGGGTAATATATGGCTACACCTTC. Its protein is CASSIIGGKGVIYGYTF. The chain recombines TRBV19 with TRBJ1-2; D may be TRBD1 (6 bases). In germline, CDR1 is LNHDA, CDR2 SQIVND (reference sequence). V shed 2 bases and J shed 5 bases, with 21 bases lying between them. The CDR3 runs 17 residues.

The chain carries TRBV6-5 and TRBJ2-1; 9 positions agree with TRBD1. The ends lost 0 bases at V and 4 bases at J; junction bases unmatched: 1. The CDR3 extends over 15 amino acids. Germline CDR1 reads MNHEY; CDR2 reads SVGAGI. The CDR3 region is CASSYSGTGYNEQFF. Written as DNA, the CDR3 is TGTGCCAGCAGTTACTCGGGGACAGGGTACAATGAGCAGTTCTTC.

DNA of the CDR3: TGTGCCAGCAGCGGAAACGGGGGGCCTCTCAACGATGAGCAGTTCTTC. Its protein product is CASSGNGGPLNDEQFF. V gene TRBV2 combines with J gene TRBJ2-1, with a tentative D call TRBD2 (7 bases). V lost 6 bases to trimming and J lost 8 bases, with 23 bases between them. Germline V gene lookup returns CDR1 SNHLY and CDR2 FYNNEI. The CDR3 extends over 16 amino acids.

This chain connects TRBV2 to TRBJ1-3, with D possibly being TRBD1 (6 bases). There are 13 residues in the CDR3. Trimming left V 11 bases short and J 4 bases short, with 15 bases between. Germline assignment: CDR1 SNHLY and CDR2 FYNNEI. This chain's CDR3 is CACLRGIGNTIYF. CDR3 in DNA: TGTGCCTGCCTTAGGGGGATAGGAAACACCATATATTTT.

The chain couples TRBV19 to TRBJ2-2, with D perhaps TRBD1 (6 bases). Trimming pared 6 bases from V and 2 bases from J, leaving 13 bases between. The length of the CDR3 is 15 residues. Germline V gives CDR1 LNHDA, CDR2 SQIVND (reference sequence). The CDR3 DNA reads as TGTGCCAGTAGGGTACCGGGGACAAACACCGGGGAGCTGTTTTTT. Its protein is CASRVPGTNTGELFF.

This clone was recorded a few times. CDR3 loop: CASSPGTVDNQPQHF. The DNA for the CDR3 is TGTGCCAGCAGTCCCGGGACAGTTGACAATCAGCCCCAGCATTTT. The chain carries TRBV6-6 and TRBJ1-5; TRBD1 aligns across 7 bases. The CDR3 length is 15 residues. Germline V CDR1 and CDR2: MNHNY, SVGAGI (reference sequence). The junction had 7 bases not matched to a gene; V was cut back by 5 bases and J by 3 bases.

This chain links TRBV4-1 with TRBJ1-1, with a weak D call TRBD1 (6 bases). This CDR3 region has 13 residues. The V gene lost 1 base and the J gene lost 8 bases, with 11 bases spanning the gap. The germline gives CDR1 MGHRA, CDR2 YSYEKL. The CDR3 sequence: CASSQAPDSEAFF. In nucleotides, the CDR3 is TGCGCCAGCAGCCAAGCCCCGGACAGCGAAGCTTTCTTT.

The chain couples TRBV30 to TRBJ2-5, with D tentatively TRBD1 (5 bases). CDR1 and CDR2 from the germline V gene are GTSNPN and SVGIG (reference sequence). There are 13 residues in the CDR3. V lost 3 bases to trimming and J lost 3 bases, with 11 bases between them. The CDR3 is CAWRRGVEETQYF. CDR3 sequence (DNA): TGTGCCTGGAGAAGGGGCGTTGAAGAGACCCAGTACTTC.

CDR3 coding DNA: TGTGCCAGCAGCTTGTACCTGCAGGGTAATGAAAAACTGTTTTTT. Translation gives CASSLYLQGNEKLFF. The rearrangement joins TRBV5-6 to TRBJ1-4, with D possibly TRBD1 on 5 matching bases. The CDR3 loop spans 15 amino acids. Trimming left V 1 base short and J 4 bases short, with 11 bases between. Germline V CDR1 and CDR2: SGHDT, YYEEEE.

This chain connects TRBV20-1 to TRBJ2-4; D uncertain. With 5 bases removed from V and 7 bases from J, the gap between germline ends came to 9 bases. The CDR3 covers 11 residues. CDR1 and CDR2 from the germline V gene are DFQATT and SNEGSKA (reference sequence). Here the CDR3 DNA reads TGCAGTGCTTCCTTCGGGAACATTCAGTACTTC. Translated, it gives CSASFGNIQYF.

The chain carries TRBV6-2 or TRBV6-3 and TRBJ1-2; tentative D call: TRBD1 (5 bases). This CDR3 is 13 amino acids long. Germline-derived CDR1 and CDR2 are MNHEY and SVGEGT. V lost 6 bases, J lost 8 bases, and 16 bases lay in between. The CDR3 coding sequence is TGTGCCAGCAGCATCCAGGGCAATAGCGGCTACACCTTC. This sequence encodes CASSIQGNSGYTF.

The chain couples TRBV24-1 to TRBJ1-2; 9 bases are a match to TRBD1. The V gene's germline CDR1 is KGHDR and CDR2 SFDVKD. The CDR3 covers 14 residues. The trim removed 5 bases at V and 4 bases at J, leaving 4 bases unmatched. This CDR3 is CATSAEGQGYGYTF. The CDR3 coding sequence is TGTGCCACCAGTGCCGAGGGACAGGGCTATGGCTACACCTTC.